The count of the clone carrying this T cell receptor (beta chain) is one. Antigen unknown. The data are from a study of shared clonotypes between healthy human individuals. Sequenced by immunoSEQ multiplex PCR; TCRdb stores in-frame clones only, minus some. The sample carries around 600,000 clones, almost 97% recorded once. In germline, CDR1 is MNHNS, CDR2 SASEGT. The CDR3 length is 14 residues. V lost 7 bases to trimming and J lost 0 bases; unmatched junction nucleotides: 4. Points from the study as a whole: Clonotype sharing among the donors was expected to vary with sequencing depth.

V is TRBV6-1 and J is TRBJ2-3, with TRBD2 identical over 7 bases. Sequenced sample: naive CD4+ T cells sorted from blood. Stated subset: CD45RA+ positively selected. The TCR comes from a woman aged 25 to 39 in good health. The CDR3 is CASMAGASTDTQYF. CDR3 sequence (DNA): TGTGCCAGCATGGCGGGAGCTAGCACAGATACGCAGTATTTT.